The rows below give T cell receptor beta chains drawn from one sample of a study of STAT5B mutations in CD4+ large granular lymphocyte leukemia. Assay used: immunoSEQ multiplex PCR; TCRdb lists only in-frame clones, some missing. The sample yields under 8,500 clones, roughly 91% seen once. Sequences were obtained from PBMCs. The receptors were sampled from a woman in her seventies with CD4+ T-cell large granular lymphocyte leukemia. Both conserved end residues are part of each CDR3. A D gene is named only where the DNA matches it firmly. A row's size may be missing; if present it is once, few, many or a size class.

TRBJ1-2 | - | TRBV19 | - | CATTGGTFGHYGYTF | TGTGCCACCACCGGTGGGACCTTTGGGCACTATGGCTACACCTTC
TRBJ2-2 | - | TRBV7-2 | - | CASSLAVLGSSGELFF | TGTGCCAGCAGCTTAGCGGTTCTGGGGAGCTCCGGGGAGCTGTTTTTT
TRBJ2-2 | - | TRBV9 | - | CASSVGGGANTGELFF | TGTGCCAGCAGCGTGGGGGGAGGAGCGAACACCGGGGAGCTGTTTTTT
TRBJ2-2 | - | TRBV6-5 | - | CASRLGTGELFF | TGTGCCAGCAGGCTAGGGACCGGGGAGCTGTTTTTT
TRBJ1-5 | - | TRBV7-2 | - | CASSLYRADQPQHF | TGTGCCAGCAGCTTATACAGGGCTGATCAGCCCCAGCATTTT
TRBJ1-2 | - | TRBV28 | - | CASRDSNYGYTF | TGTGCCAGCAGAGACAGTAACTATGGCTACACCTTC
TRBJ2-7 | TRBD2 | TRBV5-4 | - | CASSFGGRGMEQYF | TGTGCCAGCAGCTTCGGTGGGAGGGGTATGGAGCAGTACTTC
TRBJ2-2 | - | TRBV9 | - | CASSVGRSLTGELFF | TGTGCCAGCAGCGTAGGGAGAAGTCTAACCGGGGAGCTGTTTTTT
TRBJ1-1 | - | TRBV11-2 | - | CASSFSLLTEAFF | TGTGCCAGCAGCTTTTCCCTCCTTACTGAAGCTTTCTTT
TRBJ1-2 | - | TRBV18 | - | CASSPQRDGWAYTF | TGTGCCAGCTCACCCCAGCGGGACGGATGGGCCTACACCTTC
TRBJ1-6 | TRBD1 | TRBV10-3 | - | CASGGADSPLHF | TGTGCCTCAGGGGGCGCGGATTCACCCCTCCACTTT
TRBJ2-7 | TRBD2 | TRBV5-4 | few | CASSLMPSGEYEQYF | TGTGCCAGCAGCTTGATGCCTAGCGGGGAATACGAGCAGTACTTC
TRBJ1-6 | TRBD1 | TRBV30 | - | CAWSGVGGPTGNSPLHF | TGTGCCTGGAGTGGCGTAGGGGGCCCCACTGGGAATTCACCCCTCCACTTT
TRBJ2-5 | - | TRBV7-6 | - | CASSLAGETQYF | TGTGCCAGCAGCTTAGCAGGCGAGACCCAGTACTTC
TRBJ1-5 | - | TRBV27 | - | CASRSNNQPQHF | TGTGCCAGCCGGAGTAACAATCAGCCCCAGCATTTT
TRBJ2-3 | - | TRBV5-4 | - | CASSLSAGSTDTQYF | TGTGCCAGCAGCTTGTCGGCGGGAAGCACAGATACGCAGTATTTT
TRBJ1-5 | - | TRBV7-2 | - | CASSLAPKNQPQHF | TGTGCCAGCAGCTTAGCGCCAAAAAATCAGCCCCAGCATTTT
TRBJ2-3 | - | TRBV7-2 | - | CASSLALTQPDTQYF | TGTGCCAGCAGCTTAGCGCTGACCCAACCCGATACGCAGTATTTT
TRBJ1-2 | TRBD1 | TRBV6-1 | - | CASRETGGNYGYTF | TGTGCCAGCAGAGAAACAGGGGGCAACTATGGCTACACCTTC
TRBJ1-6 | TRBD1 | TRBV4-3 | - | CASSQDYRGPGSPLHF | TGCGCCAGCAGCCAGGACTACAGGGGACCTGGGTCACCCCTCCACTTT
TRBJ2-2 | - | TRBV25-1 | once | CASTTGSERTGELFF | TGTGCCAGTACTACAGGGTCGGAAAGGACCGGGGAGCTGTTTTTT
TRBJ1-3 | - | TRBV19 | - | CASSSGAAGNTIYF | TGTGCCAGTAGTTCGGGGGCAGCTGGAAACACCATATATTTT
TRBJ2-2 | - | TRBV10-1 | - | CASTTGELFF | TGCGCCAGTACCACCGGGGAGCTGTTTTTT
TRBJ2-3 | - | TRBV11-3 | - | CASSLRVDTQYF | TGTGCCAGCAGCTTAAGAGTAGATACGCAGTATTTT
TRBJ2-3 | - | TRBV14 | - | CASSPMGLEVTDTQYF | TGTGCCAGCAGCCCTATGGGGCTGGAAGTCACAGATACGCAGTATTTT
TRBJ2-1 | TRBD2 | TRBV11-2 | - | CASSYLAGLDFNEQFF | TGTGCCAGCAGTTATCTTGCAGGACTAGACTTCAATGAGCAGTTCTTC
TRBJ2-7 | - | TRBV5-1 | - | CASSAASYEQYF | TGCGCCAGCAGCGCGGCTTCCTACGAGCAGTACTTC
TRBJ2-1 | TRBD2 | TRBV11-2 | once | CASREHDRGWGRGENEQFF | TGTGCCAGCAGAGAACACGATAGAGGTTGGGGGAGGGGTGAAAATGAGCAGTTCTTC
TRBJ1-1 | - | TRBV28 | - | CASRPTSTGPGEAFF | TGTGCCAGCAGACCTACATCGACGGGCCCCGGGGAAGCTTTCTTT
TRBJ2-7 | - | TRBV18 | few | CASSPDRYEQYF | TGTGCCAGCTCACCAGACCGCTACGAGCAGTACTTC
TRBJ1-1 | - | TRBV21-1 | - | CASSKAPTGGRRNTEAFF | TGTGCCAGCAGCAAAGCGCCGACAGGGGGCAGGAGGAACACTGAAGCTTTCTTT
TRBJ2-1 | TRBD1 | TRBV28 | - | CASSSTLGTAQFF | TGTGCCAGCAGTTCCACCCTCGGGACAGCCCAGTTCTTC
TRBJ2-7 | TRBD2 | TRBV5-1 | - | CASSSGLAGALRGEQYF | TGCGCCAGCAGCTCCGGACTAGCGGGGGCCCTAAGGGGAGAGCAGTACTTC
TRBJ2-7 | TRBD1 | TRBV18 | once | CASSPLATGYDEQYF | TGTGCCAGCTCACCACTTGCGACAGGGTATGACGAGCAGTACTTC
TRBJ1-6 | TRBD1 | TRBV28 | - | CASSVGGLDSPLHF | TGTGCCAGCAGTGTAGGGGGCTTGGATTCACCCCTCCACTTT
TRBJ2-5 | TRBD1 | TRBV7-3 | - | CASARGRGREETQYF | TGTGCCAGCGCCAGGGGAAGGGGGCGGGAAGAGACCCAGTACTTC
TRBJ2-7 | - | TRBV2 | - | CASSSGLYEQYF | TGTGCCAGCAGTTCAGGGTTATACGAGCAGTACTTC
TRBJ2-7 | - | TRBV12-2 | once | CASRSHPPTDYEQYF | TGTGCAAGTCGCTCCCACCCCCCGACAGACTACGAGCAGTACTTC
TRBJ1-2 | - | TRBV4-2 | - | CASSQDRTANGYTF | TGTGCCAGCAGCCAAGATCGGACAGCCAATGGCTACACCTTC
TRBJ2-1 | TRBD2 | TRBV28 | - | CASGGSGGLREQFF | TGTGCCTCCGGTGGTAGCGGGGGTTTAAGAGAGCAGTTCTTC
TRBJ1-3 | - | TRBV9 | - | CASSVDQRNTIYF | TGTGCCAGCAGCGTTGACCAGAGAAACACCATATATTTT
TRBJ2-7 | TRBD1 | TRBV19 | - | CASSIGTGNEQYF | TGTGCCAGTAGTATAGGGACAGGCAACGAGCAGTACTTC
TRBJ2-7 | - | TRBV2 | - | CASTPRDEQYF | TGTGCCAGCACCCCCCGGGACGAGCAGTACTTC
TRBJ1-1 | - | TRBV11-3 | - | CASSSDTHTEAFF | TGTGCCAGCAGCTCTGACACTCACACTGAAGCTTTCTTT
TRBJ2-5 | - | TRBV5-1 | - | CASRYGVSQETQYF | TGCGCCAGCCGATACGGGGTGTCACAAGAGACCCAGTACTTC
TRBJ2-3 | - | TRBV29-1 | - | CSATFDTQYF | TGCAGCGCCACCTTCGATACGCAGTATTTT
TRBJ1-2 | TRBD1 | TRBV2 | - | CASTDRVGYYGYTF | TGTGCCAGCACTGACAGGGTCGGCTACTATGGCTACACCTTC
TRBJ2-1 | TRBD1 | TRBV7-9 | - | CASSFWGRQGASVNNEQFF | TGTGCCAGCAGCTTCTGGGGCCGGCAGGGGGCGTCAGTCAACAATGAGCAGTTCTTC
TRBJ2-4 | TRBD2 | TRBV2 | - | CASSEEGRGAKNIQYF | TGTGCCAGCAGTGAAGAGGGGCGGGGGGCCAAAAACATTCAGTACTTC
TRBJ2-7 | - | TRBV4-3 | - | CASSQGQGSYEQYF | TGCGCCAGCAGCCAAGGCCAGGGTTCCTACGAGCAGTACTTC
TRBJ1-2 | - | TRBV19 | - | CASSIGGVGGYTF | TGTGCCAGTAGTATCGGAGGGGTCGGTGGCTACACCTTC
TRBJ1-1 | TRBD1 | TRBV5-6 | - | CASSLTQGAEAFF | TGTGCCAGCAGCTTGACCCAGGGGGCTGAAGCTTTCTTT
TRBJ1-1 | - | TRBV5-8 | - | CASSLEPDLTEAFF | TGTGCCAGCAGCTTGGAGCCTGATCTCACTGAAGCTTTCTTT
TRBJ1-1 | - | TRBV19 | - | CASKSWAAEAFF | TGTGCCAGTAAGAGTTGGGCAGCTGAAGCTTTCTTT
TRBJ1-1 | - | TRBV7-3 | - | CASSKYTGYYENTEAFF | TGTGCCAGCAGCAAATATACCGGGTACTACGAGAACACTGAAGCTTTCTTT
TRBJ2-4 | TRBD2 | TRBV7-2 | once | CASSAGLAGVQNIQYF | TGTGCCAGCAGCGCGGGACTAGCGGGGGTTCAAAACATTCAGTACTTC
TRBJ2-2 | - | TRBV6-1 | - | CASSESGGTGELFF | TGTGCCAGCAGTGAGTCTGGGGGGACCGGGGAGCTGTTTTTT
TRBJ1-5 | - | TRBV19 | - | CASSIDMSAQNQPQHF | TGTGCCAGTAGTATAGATATGTCAGCCCAGAATCAGCCCCAGCATTTT
TRBJ2-5 | - | TRBV4-2 | - | CASSQVDGNLGTQYF | TGTGCCAGCAGCCAAGTGGACGGTAATTTAGGGACCCAGTACTTC